Shown below are 19 T cell receptor beta chains from a single sample sequenced in a study of OX40 agonist ivuxolimab in advanced cancers. Some clones are missing from TCRdb's copy, which holds only in-frame ones; the method was immunoSEQ multiplex PCR. The table records around 70,000 clones, more than 75% of them present only once. Sequencing was performed on CD4+ or CD8+ T cells sorted from blood, taken in a trial of the OX40 agonist ivuxolimab. The receptors here all came from an adult with an advanced solid tumor such as melanoma, head and neck, liver or kidney cancer.

The chain is built from TRBV5-1 and TRBJ2-3; D is possibly TRBD1 (6 bases). V gave up 0 bases and J gave up 8 bases, with 13 bases separating them. The CDR3 consists of 14 residues. The germline CDR1 and CDR2 sequences are SGHRS and YFSETQ. CDR3 in DNA: TGCGCCAGCAGCTTGGGACAGGAAAGGGGTACGCAGTATTTT. It is translated as CASSLGQERGTQYF. Complete variable domain (other parts from reference TRBV5-1 and TRBJ2-3): KAGVTQTPRYLIKTRGQQVTLSCSPISGHRSVSWYQQTPGQGLQFLFEYFSETQRNKGNFPGRFSGRQFSNSRSEMNVSTLELGDSALYLCASSLGQERGTQYFGPGTRLTVL.

The chain employs TRBV19 and TRBJ2-3, with D perhaps TRBD1 (5 bases). Trimming took off 3 bases at V and 4 bases at J, with 14 bases between the two ends. The V gene's germline CDR1 is LNHDA and CDR2 SQIVND (reference sequence). The CDR3 spans 15 residues. For the CDR3, the DNA is TGTGCCAGTAGTATTAGGGGTATCCCTCCAGATACGCAGTATTTT. This encodes CASSIRGIPPDTQYF. The whole variable domain, filled in from reference TRBV19 and TRBJ2-3, reads DGGITQSPKYLFRKEGQNVTLSCEQNLNHDAMYWYRQDPGQGLRLIYYSQIVNDFQKGDIAEGYSVSREKKESFPLTVTSAQKNPTAFYLCASSIRGIPPDTQYFGPGTRLTVL.

The table lists this clone with a few counts. The CDR3 bases are TGTGCCAGCAGCTTAGGAGACGGCGGGGAGACCCAGTACTTC. This sequence encodes CASSLGDGGETQYF. V is TRBV7-9 and J is TRBJ2-5; TRBD2 is a possible D gene (5 bases). V gave up 1 base and J gave up 5 bases, with 11 bases separating them. Germline lookup yields CDR1 SEHNR and CDR2 FQNEAQ (reference sequence). The CDR3 totals 14 residues.

In this sample, this clone turned up once. The chain employs TRBV28 and TRBJ2-7, with D perhaps TRBD1 (6 bases). Deletions cut 6 bases from V and 4 bases from J, with 16 bases between. This CDR3 is built from 14 residues. Germline V CDR1 and CDR2: MDHEN, SYDVKM. CDR3 bases: TGTGCCAGCAGCTCCCTCAACAGGGAGTACGAGCAGTACTTC. Protein: CASSSLNREYEQYF.

The chain is built from TRBV18 and TRBJ1-6; TRBD1 matches at 11 bases. With 4 bases clipped from V and 10 bases from J, the junction kept 3 bases outside the gene matches. The germline V gene has CDR1 KGHSH and CDR2 LQKENI. The CDR3 spans 14 residues. In nucleotides, the CDR3 is TGTGCCAGCTCACAGGGGACAGGGGGGTCACCCCTCCACTTT. Its protein is CASSQGTGGSPLHF. The complete variable domain, with remaining parts taken from reference TRBV18 and TRBJ1-6, reads NAGVMQNPRHLVRRRGQEARLRCSPMKGHSHVYWYRQLPEEGLKFMVYLQKENIIDESGMPKERFSAEFPKEGPSILRIQQVVRGDSAAYFCASSQGTGGSPLHFGNGTRLTVT.

The chain combines TRBV5-4 with TRBJ2-3; possibly TRBD1 or TRBD2 for D (6 bases each). The CDR3 has 17 amino acids. The V and J ends lost 0 bases and 1 base respectively, with 15 bases between them. Germline V gives CDR1 SGHNT, CDR2 YYREEE (reference sequence). The CDR3: CASSLDPGGTRTDTQYF. The CDR3 region has the DNA TGTGCCAGCAGCTTGGACCCCGGCGGGACACGCACAGATACGCAGTATTTT.

The rearrangement links TRBV6-1 to TRBJ1-3; no definite D call. Trimming shortened V by 3 bases and J by 0 bases, and 12 bases separated the two germline ends. In germline, CDR1 is MNHNS, CDR2 SASEGT. The CDR3 has 16 residues. CDR3 amino acids: CASSDHYSRSGNTIYF. DNA for the CDR3: TGTGCCAGCAGTGACCACTACAGCCGCTCTGGAAACACCATATATTTT.

The chain recombines TRBV5-1 with TRBJ2-3; 10 bases are a match to TRBD2. The CDR3 loop spans 16 amino acids. Germline V gives CDR1 SGHRS, CDR2 YFSETQ. Unmatched junction bases numbered 5, after V lost 4 bases and J lost 0 bases. This chain's CDR3 is CASSRRTSGSTDTQYF. The CDR3 DNA reads TGCGCCAGCAGCCGACGGACTAGCGGAAGCACAGATACGCAGTATTTT. Full variable domain (remainder filled in from reference TRBV5-1 and TRBJ2-3): KAGVTQTPRYLIKTRGQQVTLSCSPISGHRSVSWYQQTPGQGLQFLFEYFSETQRNKGNFPGRFSGRQFSNSRSEMNVSTLELGDSALYLCASSRRTSGSTDTQYFGPGTRLTVL.

The chain carries TRBV5-1 and TRBJ2-3; possible D gene TRBD1, 6 bases. The CDR3 runs 14 residues. Germline V gives CDR1 SGHRS, CDR2 YFSETQ. The V end lost 0 bases, the J end lost 5 bases, and 10 bases lay between the germline ends. CDR3 loop: CASSLGQDGDTQYF. Here the CDR3 DNA reads TGCGCCAGCAGCTTGGGACAGGACGGAGATACGCAGTATTTT. The whole variable domain, filled in from reference TRBV5-1 and TRBJ2-3, reads KAGVTQTPRYLIKTRGQQVTLSCSPISGHRSVSWYQQTPGQGLQFLFEYFSETQRNKGNFPGRFSGRQFSNSRSEMNVSTLELGDSALYLCASSLGQDGDTQYFGPGTRLTVL.

In this sample, this clone turned up once. The chain has TRBV9 and TRBJ2-2; 8 nucleotides agree with TRBD1. V shed 4 bases and J 5 bases; nucleotides not matched to a gene: 7. This CDR3 contains 15 residues. Germline V gene data show CDR1 as SGDLS and CDR2 as YYNGEE. The CDR3 nucleotides are TGTGCCAGCAGCCTTAGGACAGGGCTGACCGGGGAGCTGTTTTTT. This encodes CASSLRTGLTGELFF.

The chain joins TRBV7-2 to TRBJ2-3; TRBD1 is a possible D gene (6 bases). The CDR3 contains 13 residues. Germline V gene lookup returns CDR1 SGHTA and CDR2 FQGNSA. V lost 3 bases and J 10 bases, leaving 14 bases between the germline ends. CDR3 coding DNA: TGTGCCAGCAGCTTGGGGGTTTGGGGGCCGCAGTATTTT. Amino acid sequence: CASSLGVWGPQYF. Drawing the rest from reference TRBV7-2 and TRBJ2-3, the complete variable domain is GAGVSQSPSNKVTEKGKDVELRCDPISGHTALYWYRQSLGQGLEFLIYFQGNSAPDKSGLPSDRFSAERTGGSVSTLTIQRTQQEDSAVYLCASSLGVWGPQYFGPGTRLTVL.

This chain joins TRBV18 and TRBJ2-7; no firm D call. This CDR3 is built from 11 residues. In germline, CDR1 is KGHSH, CDR2 LQKENI. The ends were cut back, 3 bases at V and 5 bases at J, with 5 bases in the middle. The CDR3 spells CASSPADEQYF. For the CDR3, the DNA is TGTGCCAGCTCACCCGCCGACGAGCAGTACTTC.

V gene TRBV9 combines with J gene TRBJ2-5; weak D call: TRBD2 (5 bases). Germline V gene lookup returns CDR1 SGDLS and CDR2 YYNGEE. With 3 bases removed from V and 5 bases from J, the gap between germline ends came to 11 bases. The CDR3 length is 13 residues. The chain's CDR3 is CASSAPGMETQYF. CDR3 DNA: TGTGCCAGCAGCGCCCCGGGGATGGAGACCCAGTACTTC.

The chain combines TRBV5-4 with TRBJ2-7; TRBD2 aligns across 10 bases. CDR3 size: 15 residues. The V segment lost 2 bases and the J segment 3 bases; nucleotides outside the gene matches: 5. CDR1 SGHNT and CDR2 YYREEE come from the germline V gene (reference sequence). The CDR3 is CASSFTSGTGYEQYF. CDR3 sequence (DNA): TGTGCCAGCAGCTTTACTAGCGGGACAGGCTACGAGCAGTACTTC. Together with reference TRBV5-4 and TRBJ2-7, the CDR3 gives the full variable domain: ETGVTQSPTHLIKTRGQQVTLRCSSQSGHNTVSWYQQALGQGPQFIFQYYREEENGRGNFPPRFSGLQFPNYSSELNVNALELDDSALYLCASSFTSGTGYEQYFGPGTRLTVT.

The chain links TRBV29-1 to TRBJ2-1; the D is unclear. The CDR3 is 11 residues long. CDR1 and CDR2 (germline): SQVTM, ANQGSEA. V was trimmed by 5 bases and J by 4 bases, leaving 6 bases between them. CDR3 loop: CSVKIYNEQFF. The CDR3 region has the DNA TGCAGCGTTAAGATATACAATGAGCAGTTCTTC.

The chain combines TRBV4-1 with TRBJ1-4; 7 bases line up with TRBD1. Germline V gene lookup returns CDR1 MGHRA and CDR2 YSYEKL. The CDR3 is made up of 15 amino acids. With 4 bases clipped from V and 2 bases from J, the junction kept 4 bases outside the gene matches. The CDR3: CASSRRQGTNEKLFF. The CDR3 DNA reads as TGCGCCAGCAGCCGAAGACAGGGTACTAATGAAAAACTGTTTTTT.

The gene calls are TRBV18 and TRBJ2-7; TRBD2 agrees at 7 bases. Germline CDR1 reads KGHSH; CDR2 reads LQKENI. J lost 4 bases, V lost 3 bases, and 9 bases had no gene match. The CDR3 extends over 15 amino acids. The CDR3 is CASSPGSGRVYEQYF. CDR3 DNA: TGTGCCAGCTCACCGGGCAGTGGGAGGGTTTACGAGCAGTACTTC.

The chain has TRBV7-3 and TRBJ2-7; 10 positions agree with TRBD1. The germline V gene has CDR1 SGHTA and CDR2 FQGTGA. CDR3 length equals 15 residues. V gave up 5 bases and J gave up 6 bases; unmatched junction bases: 10. Here the CDR3 reads CASSPTGQGEGEQYF. In DNA form, the CDR3 reads TGTGCCAGCAGCCCCACCGGACAGGGGGAGGGCGAGCAGTACTTC.

The V call is TRBV12-2, the J call TRBJ2-1; TRBD2 is the table's D call, not checked against the DNA. TRBV12-2 corresponds to a pseudogene. The CDR3 length is 21 residues. Here the CDR3 DNA reads TGTGCAAGTCGCTTAGCCCGGACTAGCGGGAGCTTTACCCTTTTTTACAATGAGCAGTTCTTC. Translating gives CASRLARTSGSFTLFYNEQFF.